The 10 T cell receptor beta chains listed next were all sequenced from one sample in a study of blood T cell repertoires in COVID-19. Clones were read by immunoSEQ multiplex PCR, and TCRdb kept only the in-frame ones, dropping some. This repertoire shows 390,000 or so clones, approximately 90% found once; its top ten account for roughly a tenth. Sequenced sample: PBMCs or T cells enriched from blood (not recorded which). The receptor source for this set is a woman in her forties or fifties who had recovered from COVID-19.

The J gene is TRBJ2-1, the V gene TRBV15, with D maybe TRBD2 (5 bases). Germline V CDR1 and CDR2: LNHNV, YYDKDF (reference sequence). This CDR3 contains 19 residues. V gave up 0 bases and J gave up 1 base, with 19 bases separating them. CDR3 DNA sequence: TGTGCCACCAGCAGAGATCATTTCTCATCCGGGGTTTCCTACAATGAGCAGTTCTTC. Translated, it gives CATSRDHFSSGVSYNEQFF.

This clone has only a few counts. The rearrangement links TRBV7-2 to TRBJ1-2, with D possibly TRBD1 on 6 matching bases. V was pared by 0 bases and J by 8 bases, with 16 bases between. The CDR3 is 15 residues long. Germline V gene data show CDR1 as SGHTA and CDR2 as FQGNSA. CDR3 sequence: CASSLAHSWGQGYTF. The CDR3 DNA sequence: TGTGCCAGCAGCTTAGCGCATAGTTGGGGGCAAGGCTACACCTTC.

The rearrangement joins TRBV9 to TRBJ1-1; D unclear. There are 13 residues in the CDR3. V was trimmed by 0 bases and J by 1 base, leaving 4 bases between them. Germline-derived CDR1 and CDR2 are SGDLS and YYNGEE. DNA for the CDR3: TGTGCCAGCAGCGTAGAGCCGAACACTGAAGCTTTCTTT. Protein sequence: CASSVEPNTEAFF.

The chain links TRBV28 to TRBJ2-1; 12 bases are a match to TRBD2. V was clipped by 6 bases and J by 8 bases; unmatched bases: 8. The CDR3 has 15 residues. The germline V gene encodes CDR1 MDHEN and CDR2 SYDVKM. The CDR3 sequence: CASRWLAGGQDEQFF. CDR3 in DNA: TGTGCCAGCAGATGGCTAGCGGGGGGGCAGGATGAGCAGTTCTTC.

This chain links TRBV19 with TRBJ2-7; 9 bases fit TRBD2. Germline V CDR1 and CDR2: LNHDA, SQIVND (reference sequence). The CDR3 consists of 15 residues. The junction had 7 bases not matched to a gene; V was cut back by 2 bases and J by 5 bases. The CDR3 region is CASSITASGDHEQYF. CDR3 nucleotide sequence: TGTGCCAGTAGTATAACGGCTAGCGGGGATCACGAGCAGTACTTC.

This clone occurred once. CDR3 bases: TGTGCCTGGAGGACCACCGGACAGTTGAACACTGAAGCTTTCTTT. This codes for CAWRTTGQLNTEAFF. The J gene is TRBJ1-1, the V gene TRBV30; a possible D gene is TRBD1 (6 bases). Trimming cost V 3 bases and J 0 bases, with 14 bases left between them. The CDR3 length is 15 residues. Germline-derived CDR1 and CDR2 are GTSNPN and SVGIG (reference sequence). Together with reference TRBV30 and TRBJ1-1, the CDR3 gives the full variable domain: SQTIHQWPATLVQPVGSPLSLECTVEGTSNPNLYWYRQAAGRGLQLLFYSVGIGQISSEVPQNLSASRPQDRQFILSSKKLLLSDSGFYLCAWRTTGQLNTEAFFGQGTRLTVV.

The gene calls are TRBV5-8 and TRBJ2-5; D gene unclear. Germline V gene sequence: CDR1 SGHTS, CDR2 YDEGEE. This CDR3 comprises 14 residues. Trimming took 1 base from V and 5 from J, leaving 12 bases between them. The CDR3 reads CASSLLNSFETQYF. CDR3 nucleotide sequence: TGTGCCAGCAGCTTGTTAAACAGTTTCGAGACCCAGTACTTC.

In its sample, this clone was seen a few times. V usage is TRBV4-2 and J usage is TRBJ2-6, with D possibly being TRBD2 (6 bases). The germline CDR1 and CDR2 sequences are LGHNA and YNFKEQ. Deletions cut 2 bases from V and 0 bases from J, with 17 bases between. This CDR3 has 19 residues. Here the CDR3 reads CASSQSAGHFVSGANVLTF. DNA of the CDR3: TGTGCCAGCAGCCAAAGTGCGGGGCACTTTGTCTCTGGGGCCAACGTCCTGACTTTC.

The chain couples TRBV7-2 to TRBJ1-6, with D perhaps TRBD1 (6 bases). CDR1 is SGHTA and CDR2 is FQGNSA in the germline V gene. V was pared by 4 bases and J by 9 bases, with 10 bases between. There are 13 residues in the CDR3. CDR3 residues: CASSSGDRSPLHF. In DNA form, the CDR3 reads TGTGCCAGCAGCTCAGGGGATCGTTCACCCCTCCACTTT.

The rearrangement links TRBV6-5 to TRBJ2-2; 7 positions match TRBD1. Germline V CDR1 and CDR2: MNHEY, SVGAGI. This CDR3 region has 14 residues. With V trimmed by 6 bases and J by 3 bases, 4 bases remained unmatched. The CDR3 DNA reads TGTGCCAGCAGGCACAGGGGCGACACCGGGGAGCTGTTTTTT. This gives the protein CASRHRGDTGELFF.